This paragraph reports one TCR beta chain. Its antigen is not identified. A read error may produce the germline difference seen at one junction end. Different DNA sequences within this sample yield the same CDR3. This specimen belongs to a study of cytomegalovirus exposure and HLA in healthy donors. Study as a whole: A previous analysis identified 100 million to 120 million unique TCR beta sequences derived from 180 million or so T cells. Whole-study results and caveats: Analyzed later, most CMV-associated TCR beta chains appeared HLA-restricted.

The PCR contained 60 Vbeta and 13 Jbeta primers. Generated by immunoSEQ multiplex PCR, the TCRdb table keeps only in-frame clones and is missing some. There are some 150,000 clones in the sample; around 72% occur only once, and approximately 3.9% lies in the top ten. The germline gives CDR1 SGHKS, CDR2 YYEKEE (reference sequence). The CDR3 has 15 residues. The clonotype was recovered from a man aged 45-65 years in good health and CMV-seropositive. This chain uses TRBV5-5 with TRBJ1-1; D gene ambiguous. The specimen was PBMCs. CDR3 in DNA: TGTGCCAGCAGTTTGGAGCTCAGCGGGCGCACTGAAGCTTTCTTT. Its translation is CASSLELSGRTEAFF.